One and the same sample provided the 6 T cell receptor beta chains below, sequenced in a study of shared clonotypes between healthy human individuals. This table comes from immunoSEQ multiplex PCR, and its TCRdb copy is limited to in-frame clones, with some not included. The profile shows roughly 600,000 clones, 95% to 98% of them singletons. CD45RO-negative cells were positively selected for CCR7, leaving out terminally differentiated effector memory CD45RA+ cells. Sequencing used naive CD8+ T cells sorted from blood. The receptors derive from a man aged 30 to 45 in good health.

Here the CDR3 reads CASSFSVNEQFF. The CDR3, as DNA: TGTGCCAGCAGCTTTAGCGTCAATGAGCAGTTCTTC. V and J are TRBV7-8 and TRBJ2-1, with a weak D call TRBD2 (5 bases). The germline gives CDR1 SGHVS, CDR2 FQNEAQ. Trimming removed 3 bases at V and 6 bases at J, with 6 bases between. The CDR3 loop spans 12 amino acids. The full variable domain, in which reference TRBV7-8 and TRBJ2-1 provide the parts outside the CDR3, is GAGVSQSPRYKVAKRGQDVALRCDPISGHVSLFWYQQALGQGPEFLTYFQNEAQLDKSGLPSDRFFAERPEGSVSTLKIQRTQQEDSAVYLCASSFSVNEQFFGPGTRLTVL.

This chain uses TRBV18 with TRBJ2-1, with 12 bases identical to TRBD1. The CDR3 extends over 16 amino acids. The ends lost 4 bases at V and 8 bases at J; junction bases unmatched: 9. Looked up from germline, CDR1 is KGHSH and CDR2 is LQKENI. CDR3: CASSLSRDRGLHEQFF. CDR3 bases: TGTGCCAGCTCACTCAGCCGGGACAGGGGGCTCCATGAGCAGTTCTTC.

V usage is TRBV11-2 and J usage is TRBJ2-3; D gene uncertain. CDR3 length: 15 residues. Germline CDR1 SGHAT, CDR2 FQNNGV. The V end lost 3 bases, the J end lost 3 bases, and 13 bases lay between the germline ends. DNA for the CDR3: TGTGCCAGCAGCTTGTCCTGGCTGATTACAGATACGCAGTATTTT. Translating it yields CASSLSWLITDTQYF.

This chain uses TRBV7-9 with TRBJ1-2; 7 bases fit TRBD1. CDR1 and CDR2 from the germline V gene are SEHNR and FQNEAQ (reference sequence). This CDR3 is built from 14 residues. Germline trimming cut 2 bases from V and 4 bases from J; bases unmatched to any gene: 4. CDR3: CASSLNTGVYGYTF. The CDR3 DNA follows: TGTGCCAGCAGCTTAAACACAGGGGTCTATGGCTACACCTTC.

This clone was counted once. This rearrangement joins TRBV9 to TRBJ2-3, with 12 bases that match TRBD2. This CDR3 contains 15 residues. CDR1 is SGDLS, CDR2 YYNGEE, per germline. V lost 3 bases, J lost 4 bases, and 3 bases stayed unmatched. The CDR3 loop reads CASSASGREADTQYF. CDR3 DNA: TGTGCCAGCAGCGCTAGCGGGAGGGAGGCAGATACGCAGTATTTT.

V usage is TRBV7-2 and J usage is TRBJ2-6; the D is unclear. The germline V and J ends were trimmed by 5 bases and 1 base, with 9 bases remaining between them. Germline CDR1 SGHTA, CDR2 FQGNSA. The CDR3 is 15 amino acids. CDR3 nucleotides: TGTGCCAGCAGCCCGGATAAATCTGGGGCCAACGTCCTGACTTTC. This codes for CASSPDKSGANVLTF.